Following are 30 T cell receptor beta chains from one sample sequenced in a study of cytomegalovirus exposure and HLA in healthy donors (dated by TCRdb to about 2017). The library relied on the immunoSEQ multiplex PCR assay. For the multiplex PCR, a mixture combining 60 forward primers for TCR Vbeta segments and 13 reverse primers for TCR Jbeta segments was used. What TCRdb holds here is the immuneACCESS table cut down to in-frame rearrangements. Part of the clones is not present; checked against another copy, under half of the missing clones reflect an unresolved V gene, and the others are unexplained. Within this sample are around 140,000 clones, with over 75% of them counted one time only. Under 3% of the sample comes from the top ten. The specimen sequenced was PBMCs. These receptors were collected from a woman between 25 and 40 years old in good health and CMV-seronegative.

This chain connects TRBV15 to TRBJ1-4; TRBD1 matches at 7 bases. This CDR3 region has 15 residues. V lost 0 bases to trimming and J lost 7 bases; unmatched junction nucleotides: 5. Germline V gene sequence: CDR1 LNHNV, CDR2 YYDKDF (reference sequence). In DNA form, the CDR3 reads TGTGCCACCAGCAGAGATAGACAGGGTTTTGAAAAACTGTTTTTT. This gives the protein CATSRDRQGFEKLFF.

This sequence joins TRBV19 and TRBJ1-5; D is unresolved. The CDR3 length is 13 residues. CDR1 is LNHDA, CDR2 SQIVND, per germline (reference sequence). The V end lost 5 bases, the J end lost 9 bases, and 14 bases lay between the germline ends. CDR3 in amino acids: CASSPTDYGPQHF. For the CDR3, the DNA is TGTGCCAGTAGTCCAACAGATTATGGGCCCCAGCATTTT. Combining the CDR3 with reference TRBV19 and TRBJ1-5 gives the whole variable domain DGGITQSPKYLFRKEGQNVTLSCEQNLNHDAMYWYRQDPGQGLRLIYYSQIVNDFQKGDIAEGYSVSREKKESFPLTVTSAQKNPTAFYLCASSPTDYGPQHFGDGTRLSIL.

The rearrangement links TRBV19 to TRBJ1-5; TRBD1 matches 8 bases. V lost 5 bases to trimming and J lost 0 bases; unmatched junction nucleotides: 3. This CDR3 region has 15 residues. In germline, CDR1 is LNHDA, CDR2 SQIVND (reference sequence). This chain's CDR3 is CASSRTGTSNQPQHF. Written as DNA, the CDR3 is TGTGCCAGTAGTCGGACAGGGACTAGCAATCAGCCCCAGCATTTT.

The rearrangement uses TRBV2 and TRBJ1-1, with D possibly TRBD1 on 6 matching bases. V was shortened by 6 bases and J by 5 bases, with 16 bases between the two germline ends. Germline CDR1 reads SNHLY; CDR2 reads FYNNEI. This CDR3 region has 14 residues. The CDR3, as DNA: TGTGCCAGCAGGGAAAGGGGGGGTTGGACTGAAGCTTTCTTT. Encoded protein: CASRERGGWTEAFF.

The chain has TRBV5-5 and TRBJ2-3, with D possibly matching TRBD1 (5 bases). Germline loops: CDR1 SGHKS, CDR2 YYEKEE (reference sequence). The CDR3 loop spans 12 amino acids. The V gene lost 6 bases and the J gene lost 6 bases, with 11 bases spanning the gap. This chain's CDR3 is CASTGSRDTQYF. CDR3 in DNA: TGTGCCAGCACAGGGTCTAGGGATACGCAGTATTTT.

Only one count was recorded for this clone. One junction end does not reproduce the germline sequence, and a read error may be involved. CDR3 DNA: TGTGCCAGCAGTGGCTTTTTAAGTTCCTATAATTCGCCCCTCCACTTT. Its translation: CASSGFLSSYNSPLHF. The gene calls are TRBV2 and TRBJ1-6; D remains ambiguous. Germline V gene data show CDR1 as SNHLY and CDR2 as FYNNEI. This CDR3 comprises 16 residues.

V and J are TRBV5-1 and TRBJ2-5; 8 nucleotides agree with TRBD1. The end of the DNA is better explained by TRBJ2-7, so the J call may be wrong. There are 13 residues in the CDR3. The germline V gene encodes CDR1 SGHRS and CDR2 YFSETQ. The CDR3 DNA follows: TGCGCCAGCAGCTTTACAGGGGGCTACGAGCAGTACTTC. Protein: CASSFTGGYEQYF.

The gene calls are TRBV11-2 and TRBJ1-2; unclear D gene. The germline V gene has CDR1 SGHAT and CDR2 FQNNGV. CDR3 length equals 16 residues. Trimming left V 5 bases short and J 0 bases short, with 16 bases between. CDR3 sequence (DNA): TGTGCCAGCAGCCCTAGAAGCGGACTAACTAACTATGGCTACACCTTC. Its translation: CASSPRSGLTNYGYTF.

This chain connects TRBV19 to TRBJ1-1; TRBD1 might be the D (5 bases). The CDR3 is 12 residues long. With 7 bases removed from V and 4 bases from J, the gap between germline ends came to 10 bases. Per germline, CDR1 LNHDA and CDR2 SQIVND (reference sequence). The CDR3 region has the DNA TGTGCCAGTACAGGGATGGGCACTGAAGCTTTCTTT. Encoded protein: CASTGMGTEAFF.

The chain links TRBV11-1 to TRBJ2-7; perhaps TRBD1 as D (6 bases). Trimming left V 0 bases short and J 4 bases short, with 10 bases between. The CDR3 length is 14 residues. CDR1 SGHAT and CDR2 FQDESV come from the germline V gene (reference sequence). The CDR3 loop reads CASSLAARGYEQYF. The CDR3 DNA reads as TGTGCCAGCAGCTTAGCCGCCAGGGGATACGAGCAGTACTTC.

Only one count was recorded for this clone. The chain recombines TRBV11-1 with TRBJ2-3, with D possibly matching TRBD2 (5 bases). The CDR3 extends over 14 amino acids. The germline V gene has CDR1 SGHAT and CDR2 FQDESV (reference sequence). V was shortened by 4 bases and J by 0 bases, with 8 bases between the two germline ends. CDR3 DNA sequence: TGTGCCAGCAGCTGGACTGGAAGCACAGATACGCAGTATTTT. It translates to CASSWTGSTDTQYF.

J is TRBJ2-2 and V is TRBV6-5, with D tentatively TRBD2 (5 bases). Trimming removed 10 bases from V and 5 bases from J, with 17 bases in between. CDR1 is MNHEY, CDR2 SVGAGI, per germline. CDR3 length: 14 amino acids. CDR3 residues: CAIETDPGTGELFF. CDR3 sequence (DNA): TGTGCCATTGAGACGGACCCGGGGACCGGGGAGCTGTTTTTT.

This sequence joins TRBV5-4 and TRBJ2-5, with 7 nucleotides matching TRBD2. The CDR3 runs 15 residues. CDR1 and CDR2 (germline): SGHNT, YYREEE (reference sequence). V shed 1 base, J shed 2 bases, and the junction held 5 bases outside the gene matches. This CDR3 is CASSLQAGSQETQYF. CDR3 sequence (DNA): TGTGCCAGCAGCTTGCAAGCGGGGTCGCAAGAGACCCAGTACTTC.

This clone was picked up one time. The CDR3: CASFGRDRTLRQYF. The DNA of the CDR3 is TGTGCCAGCTTTGGGAGGGACAGGACCCTTAGACAGTATTTT. The gene calls are TRBV6-1 and TRBJ2-3; D might be TRBD1 (8 bases). The germline V gene encodes CDR1 MNHNS and CDR2 SASEGT. V was trimmed by 8 bases and J by 12 bases, leaving 24 bases between them. The CDR3 covers 14 residues.

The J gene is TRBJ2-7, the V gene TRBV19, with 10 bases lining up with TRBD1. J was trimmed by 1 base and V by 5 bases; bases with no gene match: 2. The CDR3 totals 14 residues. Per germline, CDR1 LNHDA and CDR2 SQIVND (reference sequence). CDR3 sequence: CASSAGQGSYEQYF. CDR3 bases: TGTGCCAGTAGTGCGGGACAGGGGTCCTACGAGCAGTACTTC.

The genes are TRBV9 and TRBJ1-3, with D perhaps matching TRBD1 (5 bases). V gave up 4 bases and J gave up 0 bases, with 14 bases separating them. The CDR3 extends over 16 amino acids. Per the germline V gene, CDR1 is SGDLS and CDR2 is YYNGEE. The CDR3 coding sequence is TGTGCCAGCAGCCTCGGGGGGAGGAACTCTGGAAACACCATATATTTT. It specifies CASSLGGRNSGNTIYF.

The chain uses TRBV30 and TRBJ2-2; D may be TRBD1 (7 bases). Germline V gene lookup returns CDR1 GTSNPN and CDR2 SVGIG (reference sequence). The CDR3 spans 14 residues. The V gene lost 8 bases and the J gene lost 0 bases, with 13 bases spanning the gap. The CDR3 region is CAGGGTANTGELFF. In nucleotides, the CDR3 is TGTGCCGGGGGCGGGACAGCGAACACCGGGGAGCTGTTTTTT.

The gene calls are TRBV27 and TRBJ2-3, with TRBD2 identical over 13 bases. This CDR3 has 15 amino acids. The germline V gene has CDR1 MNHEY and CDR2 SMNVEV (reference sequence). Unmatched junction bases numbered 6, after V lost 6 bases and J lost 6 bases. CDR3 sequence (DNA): TGTGCCAGCAGCTCCGGGACTAGCGGGACCGATACGCAGTATTTT. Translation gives CASSSGTSGTDTQYF.

The CDR3 DNA sequence: TGTGCCAGCCGATTCTCTACAGGGGCCTACGAGCAGTACTTC. Residues: CASRFSTGAYEQYF. The chain joins TRBV2 to TRBJ2-7; 7 nucleotides agree with TRBD1. The CDR3 extends over 14 amino acids. Germline CDR1 SNHLY, CDR2 FYNNEI. Trimming took 8 bases from V and 2 from J; bases not matched to a gene: 9. Full variable domain (missing parts from reference TRBV2 and TRBJ2-7): EPEVTQTPSHQVTQMGQEVILRCVPISNHLYFYWYRQILGQKVEFLVSFYNNEISEKSEIFDDQFSVERPDGSNFTLKIRSTKLEDSAMYFCASRFSTGAYEQYFGPGTRLTVT.

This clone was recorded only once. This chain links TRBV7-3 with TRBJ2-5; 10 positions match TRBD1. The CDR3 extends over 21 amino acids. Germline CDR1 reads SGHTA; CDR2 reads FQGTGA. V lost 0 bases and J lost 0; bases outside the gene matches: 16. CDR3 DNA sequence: TGTGCCAGCAGCTTAACCGACCCGGGACAGGGGAAGAAGGGGTACCAAGAGACCCAGTACTTC. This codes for CASSLTDPGQGKKGYQETQYF.

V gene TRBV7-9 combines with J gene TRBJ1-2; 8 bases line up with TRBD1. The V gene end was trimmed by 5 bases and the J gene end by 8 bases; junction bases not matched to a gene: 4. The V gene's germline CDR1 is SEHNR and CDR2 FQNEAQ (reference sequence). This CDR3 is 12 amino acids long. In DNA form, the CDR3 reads TGTGCCAGCAGCAACGACAGGGGAGGCTACACCTTC. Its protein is CASSNDRGGYTF.

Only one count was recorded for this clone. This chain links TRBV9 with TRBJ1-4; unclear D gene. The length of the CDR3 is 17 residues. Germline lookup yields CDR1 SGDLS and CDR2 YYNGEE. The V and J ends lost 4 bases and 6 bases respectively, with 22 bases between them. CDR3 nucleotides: TGTGCCAGCAGCCCTCGTCCCGCCGGGTGGGTTTATGAAAAACTGTTTTTT. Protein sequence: CASSPRPAGWVYEKLFF.

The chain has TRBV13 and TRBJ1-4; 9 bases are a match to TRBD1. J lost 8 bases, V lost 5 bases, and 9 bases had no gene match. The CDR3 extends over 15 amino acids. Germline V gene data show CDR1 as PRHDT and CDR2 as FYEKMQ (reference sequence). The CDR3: CASSDSGTGKEKLFF. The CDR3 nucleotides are TGTGCCAGCAGCGACTCCGGGACAGGGAAAGAAAAACTGTTTTTT.

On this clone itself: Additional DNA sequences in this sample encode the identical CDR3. CDR3 sequence reads: CASSLTSSYEQYF. The DNA of the CDR3 is TGTGCCAGCAGTCTCACCAGCTCCTACGAGCAGTACTTC. The rearrangement joins TRBV27 to TRBJ2-7; D call uncertain. V was trimmed by 5 bases and J by 0 bases, leaving 8 bases between them. From germline, CDR1 is MNHEY and CDR2 SMNVEV (reference sequence). The CDR3 consists of 13 residues.

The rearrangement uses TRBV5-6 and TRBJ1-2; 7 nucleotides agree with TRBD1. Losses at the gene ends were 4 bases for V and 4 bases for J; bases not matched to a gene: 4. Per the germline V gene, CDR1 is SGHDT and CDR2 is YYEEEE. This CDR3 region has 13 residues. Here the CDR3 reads CASSGDSRYGYTF. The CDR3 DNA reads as TGTGCCAGCAGCGGGGACAGCCGCTATGGCTACACCTTC.

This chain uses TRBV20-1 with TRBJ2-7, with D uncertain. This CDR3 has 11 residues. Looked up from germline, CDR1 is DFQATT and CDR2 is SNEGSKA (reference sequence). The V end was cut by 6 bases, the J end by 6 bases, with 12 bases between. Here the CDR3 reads CSAARGSEQYF. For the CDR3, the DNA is TGCAGTGCGGCGAGAGGTTCCGAGCAGTACTTC.

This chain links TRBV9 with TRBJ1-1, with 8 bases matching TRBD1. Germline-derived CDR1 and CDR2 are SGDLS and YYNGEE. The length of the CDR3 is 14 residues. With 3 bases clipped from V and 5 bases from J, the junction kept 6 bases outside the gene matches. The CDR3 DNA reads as TGTGCCAGCAGCGCATACAGGGGGGGGACTGAAGCTTTCTTT. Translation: CASSAYRGGTEAFF.

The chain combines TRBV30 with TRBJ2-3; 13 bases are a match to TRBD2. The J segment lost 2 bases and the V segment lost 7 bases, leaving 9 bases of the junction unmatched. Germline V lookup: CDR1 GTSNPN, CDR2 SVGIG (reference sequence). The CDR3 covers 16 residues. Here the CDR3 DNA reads TGTGCCTTCGGGACTAGCGGGAATATTTACACAGATACGCAGTATTTT. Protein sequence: CAFGTSGNIYTDTQYF.

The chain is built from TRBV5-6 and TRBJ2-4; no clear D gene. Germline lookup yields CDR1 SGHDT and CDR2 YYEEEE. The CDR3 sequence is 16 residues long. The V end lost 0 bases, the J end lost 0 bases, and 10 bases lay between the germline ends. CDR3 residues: CASSLGAAIAKNIQYF. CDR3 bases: TGTGCCAGCAGCTTGGGGGCAGCTATAGCCAAAAACATTCAGTACTTC.

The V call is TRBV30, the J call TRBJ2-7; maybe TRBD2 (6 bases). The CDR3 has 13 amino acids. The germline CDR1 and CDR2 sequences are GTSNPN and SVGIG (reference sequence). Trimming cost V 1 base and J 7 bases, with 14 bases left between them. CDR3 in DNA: TGTGCCTGGAGTGGGGCGGGGTCTGGGGAGCAGTACTTC. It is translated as CAWSGAGSGEQYF.